The T cell receptor beta chain under discussion was sequenced for a study of beta chain features in type 1 diabetes (dated 2018 in TCRdb). Some background on the complete study: Mean age, gender distribution, total cell number and subset yield were not different between patients and healthy donors. A total of around 100 million sorted cells were examined across all samples, and RNA yield correlated strongly with the number of cells per subset. In the study, TCRB repertoires of sorted circulating CD4+ T cell subsets from recently diagnosed type 1 diabetes patients were compared with those of matched healthy donors. Regulatory and stem cell-like memory subsets were obtained from only 8 patients and about eight healthy donors, while naive and central memory subsets were obtained from all 30 or so donors. Study-level results and caveats: At VDJ recombination sites, type 1 diabetes patients had fewer insertions and more deleted nucleotides, which implies abnormalities in thymic rearrangement. HLA sub-analyses involved small numbers of individuals, so any influence of HLA type on TCRB rearrangement remained unresolved. Shorter templates might have been favored by PCR, but patient and control samples were amplified and corrected together, so both groups would have been affected equally by any skew. The naive, central memory and regulatory TCRB repertoires appeared to resemble one another more closely among patients than among healthy donors. Type 1 diabetes patients showed a moderate but significant shortening of TCRB CDR3 length in all four CD4+ subsets. Because cDNA was sequenced instead of genomic DNA, activated cells with high expression could be over-represented, although the groups did not differ in activation or CD3 levels.

The High Capacity cDNA Reverse Transcription Kit was used to reverse transcribe all of the isolated RNA, meaning that expressed TCRB transcripts were what got sequenced. Naive, central memory and regulatory T cell samples underwent deep immunoSEQ sequencing, averaging roughly 3.5 million total reads per sample. Sorted cells were lysed in RLT buffer, and RNA was extracted using DNase-treated RNeasy Micro or Mini kits according to cell number. Each cell subset was processed on its own to prevent cross-contamination, while patient and healthy donor samples were processed together. TCRB sequences were amplified from cDNA with the immunoSEQ multiplex PCR, producing 87-bp fragments spanning the CDR3 region. The amplicons were sequenced using the Illumina HiSeq platform. The original pipeline was this. Synthetic template baselines were used to correct PCR bias computationally, reads within Hamming distance 2 were collapsed together, and singletons that could not be merged were discarded. Reads were aligned against IMGT to assign V, D and J genes, CDR3 length and insertions or deletions at six rearrangement sites. Clonotype counts were normalized to sorted cell number within each subset before computing true diversity and Gini coefficients with the tcR R package. The overlap coefficient, calculated on TCRB nucleotide sequences, was used to quantify repertoire sharing. Not all clones reach the TCRdb copy of this immuneACCESS table, which keeps in-frame sequences only. Checked studies attribute under half of the gap to unresolved V genes and leave the rest unexplained. That table furnishes V, J and clone size, whereas the DNA furnished D and trimming. In this sample the table shows 150,000 to 170,000 clones, over 9% of which occur a single time. The top ten hold roughly 0.45% of the sample.

Each donor gave one peripheral blood draw, approximately 110 mL on average, collected into heparinised tubes. A BD FACSAria II and a panel including CD45RO, CCR7, CD25, CD127, CD95 and CD27 were used to sort naive, central memory, regulatory and stem cell-like memory CD4+ T cells. Every sorted population had a purity above 95%. Right away, PBMCs were isolated by Lymphoprep density gradient centrifugation and were stained directly, with no culture step. So that batch effects would be minimized, each experiment stained and sorted samples in pairs, pairing one healthy donor with one patient. V loses 4 bases, J loses 7 bases, and the germline ends lie 14 bases apart. CDR1 and CDR2 are read off the germline V gene (reference sequence) as MNHEY and SMNVEV. The CDR3 holds 14 amino acids from the cysteine to the phenylalanine. Here the CDR3 DNA is all that survives: 42 bases in frame from base 1. This clone was detected a few times. Its antigen is still unknown. Base qualities are not provided; no much larger clone lies one nucleotide away.

This TCR derives from a man in his thirties or forties with type 1 diabetes. Source material: central memory CD4+ T cells from blood. The chain is encoded by TRBV27 joined to TRBJ1-5; the D region possibly corresponds to TRBD1 (5 bases align). The DNA sequence is given as TGTGCCAGCAGTTACCGTGGGGCAGGACAGCCCCAGCATTTT. This sequence encodes CASSYRGAGQPQHF.